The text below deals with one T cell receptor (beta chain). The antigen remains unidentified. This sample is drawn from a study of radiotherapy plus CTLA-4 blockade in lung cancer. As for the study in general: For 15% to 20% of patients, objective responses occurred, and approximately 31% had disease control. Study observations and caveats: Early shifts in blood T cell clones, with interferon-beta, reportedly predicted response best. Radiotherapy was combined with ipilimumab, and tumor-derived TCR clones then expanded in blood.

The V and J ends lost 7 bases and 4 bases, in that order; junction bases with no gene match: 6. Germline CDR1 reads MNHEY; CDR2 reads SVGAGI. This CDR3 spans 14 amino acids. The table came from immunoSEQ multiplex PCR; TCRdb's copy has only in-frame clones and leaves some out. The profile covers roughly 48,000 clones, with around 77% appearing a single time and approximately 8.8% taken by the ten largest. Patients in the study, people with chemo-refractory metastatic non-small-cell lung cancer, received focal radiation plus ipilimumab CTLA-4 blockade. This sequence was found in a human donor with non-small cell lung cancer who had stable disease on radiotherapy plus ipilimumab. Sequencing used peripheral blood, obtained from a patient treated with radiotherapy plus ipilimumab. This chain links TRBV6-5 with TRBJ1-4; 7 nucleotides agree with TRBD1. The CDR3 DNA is TGTGCCAGCAAGGGGGCAGACCTTAATGAAAAACTGTTTTTT. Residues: CASKGADLNEKLFF.